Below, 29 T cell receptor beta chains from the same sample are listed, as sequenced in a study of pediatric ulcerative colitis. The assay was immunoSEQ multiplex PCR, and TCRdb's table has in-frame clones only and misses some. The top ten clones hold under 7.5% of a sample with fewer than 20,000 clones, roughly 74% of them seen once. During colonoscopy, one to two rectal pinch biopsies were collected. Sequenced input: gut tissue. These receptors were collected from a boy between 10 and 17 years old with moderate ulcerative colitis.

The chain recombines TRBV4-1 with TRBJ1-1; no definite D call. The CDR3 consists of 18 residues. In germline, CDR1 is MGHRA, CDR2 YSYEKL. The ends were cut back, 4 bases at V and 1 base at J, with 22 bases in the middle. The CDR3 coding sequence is TGCGCCAGCAGCCGCAACCGGATCGGCGAAAGCCAGAACACTGAAGCTTTCTTT. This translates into CASSRNRIGESQNTEAFF.

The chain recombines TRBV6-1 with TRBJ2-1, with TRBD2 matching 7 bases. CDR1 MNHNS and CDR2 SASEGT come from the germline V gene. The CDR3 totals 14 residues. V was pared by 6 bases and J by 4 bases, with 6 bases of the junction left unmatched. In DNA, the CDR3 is TGTGCCAGCAGAGGACTAGGGGTATACAATGAGCAGTTCTTC. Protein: CASRGLGVYNEQFF.

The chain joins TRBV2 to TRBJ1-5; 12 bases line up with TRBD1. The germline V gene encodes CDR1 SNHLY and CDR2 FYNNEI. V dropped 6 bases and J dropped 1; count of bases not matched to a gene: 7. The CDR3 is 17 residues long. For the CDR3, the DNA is TGTGCCAGCAGAAGGGACAGGGGGCAAAGGAGCAATCAGCCCCAGCATTTT. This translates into CASRRDRGQRSNQPQHF.

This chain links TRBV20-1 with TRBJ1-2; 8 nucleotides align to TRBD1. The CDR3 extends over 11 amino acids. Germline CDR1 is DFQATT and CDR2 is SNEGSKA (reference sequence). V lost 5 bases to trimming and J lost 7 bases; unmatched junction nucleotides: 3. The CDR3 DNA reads TGCAGTGCTTCGACAGGGGCTGGCTACACCTTC. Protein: CSASTGAGYTF.

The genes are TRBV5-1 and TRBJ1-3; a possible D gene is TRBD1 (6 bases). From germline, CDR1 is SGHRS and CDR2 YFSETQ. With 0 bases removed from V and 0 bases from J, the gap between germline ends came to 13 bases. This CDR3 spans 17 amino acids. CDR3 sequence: CASSLEGGRISGNTIYF. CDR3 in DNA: TGCGCCAGCAGCTTGGAAGGGGGTCGTATCTCTGGAAACACCATATATTTT.

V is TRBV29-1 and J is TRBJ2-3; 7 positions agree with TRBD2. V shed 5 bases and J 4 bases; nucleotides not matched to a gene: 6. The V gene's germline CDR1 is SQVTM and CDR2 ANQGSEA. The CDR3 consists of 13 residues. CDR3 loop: CSVSGKNSDTQYF. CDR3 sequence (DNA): TGCAGCGTTAGCGGGAAGAATTCAGATACGCAGTATTTT.

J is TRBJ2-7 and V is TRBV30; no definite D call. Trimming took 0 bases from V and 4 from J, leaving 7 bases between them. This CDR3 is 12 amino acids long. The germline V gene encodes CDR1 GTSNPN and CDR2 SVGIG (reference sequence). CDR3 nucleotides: TGTGCCTGGAGTGTACGCAGTTACGAGCAGTACTTC. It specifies CAWSVRSYEQYF.

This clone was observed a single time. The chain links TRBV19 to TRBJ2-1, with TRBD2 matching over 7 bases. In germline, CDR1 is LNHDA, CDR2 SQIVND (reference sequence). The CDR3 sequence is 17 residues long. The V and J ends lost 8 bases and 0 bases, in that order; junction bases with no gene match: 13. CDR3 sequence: CASGGDPDRYSYNEQFF. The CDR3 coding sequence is TGTGCCAGTGGGGGGGATCCGGACCGATACTCCTACAATGAGCAGTTCTTC.

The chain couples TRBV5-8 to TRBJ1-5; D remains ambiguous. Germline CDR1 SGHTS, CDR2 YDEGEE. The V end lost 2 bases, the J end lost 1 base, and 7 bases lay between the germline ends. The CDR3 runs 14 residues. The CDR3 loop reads CASSFGRSNQPQHF. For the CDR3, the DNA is TGTGCCAGCAGCTTTGGGCGGAGCAATCAGCCCCAGCATTTT.

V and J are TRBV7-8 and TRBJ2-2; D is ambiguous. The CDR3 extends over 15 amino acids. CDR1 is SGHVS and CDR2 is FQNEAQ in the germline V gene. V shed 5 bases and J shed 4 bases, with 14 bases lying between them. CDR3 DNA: TGTGCCAGCAGCCCAGCCCCTCGATCCACCGGGGAGCTGTTTTTT. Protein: CASSPAPRSTGELFF.

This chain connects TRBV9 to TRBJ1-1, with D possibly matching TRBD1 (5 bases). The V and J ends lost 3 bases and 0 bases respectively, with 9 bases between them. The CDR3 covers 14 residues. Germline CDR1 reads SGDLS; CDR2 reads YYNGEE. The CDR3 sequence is CASSAGLMNTEAFF. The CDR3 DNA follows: TGTGCCAGCAGCGCGGGACTGATGAACACTGAAGCTTTCTTT.

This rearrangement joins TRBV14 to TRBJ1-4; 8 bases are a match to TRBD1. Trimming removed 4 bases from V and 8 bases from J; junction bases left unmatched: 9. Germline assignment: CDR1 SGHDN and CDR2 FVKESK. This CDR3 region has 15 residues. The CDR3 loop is CASSRTGGNREKLFF. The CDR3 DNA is TGTGCCAGCAGCCGAACAGGGGGGAATCGGGAAAAACTGTTTTTT.

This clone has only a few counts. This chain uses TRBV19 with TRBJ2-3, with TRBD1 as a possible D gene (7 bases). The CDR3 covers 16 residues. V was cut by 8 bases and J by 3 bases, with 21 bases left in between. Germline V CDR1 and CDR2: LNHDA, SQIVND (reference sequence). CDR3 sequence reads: CASVKTGPEGTDTQYF. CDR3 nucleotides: TGTGCCAGTGTTAAGACAGGGCCGGAGGGGACAGATACGCAGTATTTT. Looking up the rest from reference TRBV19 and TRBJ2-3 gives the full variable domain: DGGITQSPKYLFRKEGQNVTLSCEQNLNHDAMYWYRQDPGQGLRLIYYSQIVNDFQKGDIAEGYSVSREKKESFPLTVTSAQKNPTAFYLCASVKTGPEGTDTQYFGPGTRLTVL.

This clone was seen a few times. The CDR3 DNA sequence: TGTGCCAGAAGTTCGGGTCGGGGACGAGAAAAACTGTTTTTT. Translating gives CARSSGRGREKLFF. This chain uses TRBV5-3 with TRBJ1-4, with D perhaps matching TRBD1 (5 bases). TRBV5-3 is treated as an ORF (open reading frame) with a function not yet certain. This CDR3 is built from 14 residues. Trimming removed 5 bases at V and 8 bases at J, with 16 bases between.

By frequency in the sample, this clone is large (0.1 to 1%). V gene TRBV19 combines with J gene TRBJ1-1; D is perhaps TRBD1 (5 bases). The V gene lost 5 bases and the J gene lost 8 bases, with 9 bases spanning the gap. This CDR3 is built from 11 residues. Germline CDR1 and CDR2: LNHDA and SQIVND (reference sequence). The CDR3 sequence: CASSWRDEAFF. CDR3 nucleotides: TGTGCCAGTAGTTGGAGGGACGAAGCTTTCTTT.

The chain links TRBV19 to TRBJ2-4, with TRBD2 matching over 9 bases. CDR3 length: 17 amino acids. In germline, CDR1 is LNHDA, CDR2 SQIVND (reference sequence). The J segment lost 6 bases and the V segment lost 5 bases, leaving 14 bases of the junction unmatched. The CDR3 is CASSVLAGGRAGNIQYF. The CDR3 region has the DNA TGTGCCAGTAGTGTCCTTGCCGGCGGGAGGGCCGGAAACATTCAGTACTTC.

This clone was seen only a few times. The CDR3 here is CASSLEGSPTLYEQYF. The CDR3 DNA follows: TGTGCCAGCAGCTTAGAGGGCAGCCCGACTCTCTACGAGCAGTACTTC. The gene calls are TRBV11-1 and TRBJ2-7; no definite D call. CDR1 and CDR2 (germline): SGHAT, FQDESV (reference sequence). This CDR3 contains 16 residues. The V end was cut by 1 base, the J end by 3 bases, with 16 bases between.

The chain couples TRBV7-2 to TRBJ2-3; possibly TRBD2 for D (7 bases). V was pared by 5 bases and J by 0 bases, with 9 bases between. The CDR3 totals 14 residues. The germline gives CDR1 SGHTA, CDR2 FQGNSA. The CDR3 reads CASSRGASTDTQYF. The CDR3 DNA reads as TGTGCCAGCAGCCGGGGGGCTAGCACAGATACGCAGTATTTT. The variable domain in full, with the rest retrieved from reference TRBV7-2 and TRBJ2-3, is GAGVSQSPSNKVTEKGKDVELRCDPISGHTALYWYRQSLGQGLEFLIYFQGNSAPDKSGLPSDRFSAERTGGSVSTLTIQRTQQEDSAVYLCASSRGASTDTQYFGPGTRLTVL.

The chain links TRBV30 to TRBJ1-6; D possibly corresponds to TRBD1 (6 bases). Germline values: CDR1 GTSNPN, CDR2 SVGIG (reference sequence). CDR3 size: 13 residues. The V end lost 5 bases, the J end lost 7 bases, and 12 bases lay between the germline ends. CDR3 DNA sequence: TGTGCCTGGGCCGGACAGACAAATTCACCCCTCCACTTT. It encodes CAWAGQTNSPLHF.

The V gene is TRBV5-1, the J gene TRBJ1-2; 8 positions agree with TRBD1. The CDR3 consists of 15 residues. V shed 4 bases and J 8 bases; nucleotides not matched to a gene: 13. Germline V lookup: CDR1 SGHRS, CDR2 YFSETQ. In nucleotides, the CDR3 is TGCGCCAGCAGCATTGCGGGACAGGAGGTGGGAGGCTACACCTTC. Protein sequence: CASSIAGQEVGGYTF.

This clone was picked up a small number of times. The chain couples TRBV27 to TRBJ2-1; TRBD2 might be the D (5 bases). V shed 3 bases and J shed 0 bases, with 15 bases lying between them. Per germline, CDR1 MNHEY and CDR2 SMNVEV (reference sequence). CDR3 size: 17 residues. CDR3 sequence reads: CASSLTPLAFSYNEQFF. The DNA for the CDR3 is TGTGCCAGCAGTTTGACCCCCCTAGCTTTCTCCTACAATGAGCAGTTCTTC.

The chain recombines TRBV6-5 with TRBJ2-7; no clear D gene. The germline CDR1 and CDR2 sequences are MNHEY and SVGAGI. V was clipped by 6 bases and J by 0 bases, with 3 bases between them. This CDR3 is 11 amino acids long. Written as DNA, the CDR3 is TGTGCCAGCAGGATCTCCTACGAGCAGTACTTC. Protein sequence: CASRISYEQYF.

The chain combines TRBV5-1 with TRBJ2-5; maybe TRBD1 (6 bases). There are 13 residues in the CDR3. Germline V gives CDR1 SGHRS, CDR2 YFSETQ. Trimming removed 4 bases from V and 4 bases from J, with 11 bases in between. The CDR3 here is CASSAQGRETQYF. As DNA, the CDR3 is TGCGCCAGCAGCGCGCAGGGGAGAGAGACCCAGTACTTC.

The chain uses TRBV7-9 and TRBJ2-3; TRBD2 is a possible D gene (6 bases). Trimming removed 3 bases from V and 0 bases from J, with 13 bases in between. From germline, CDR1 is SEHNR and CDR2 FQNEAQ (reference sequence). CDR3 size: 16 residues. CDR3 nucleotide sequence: TGTGCCAGCAGCTTGGGAGGCCCCTTTAGCACAGATACGCAGTATTTT. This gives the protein CASSLGGPFSTDTQYF.

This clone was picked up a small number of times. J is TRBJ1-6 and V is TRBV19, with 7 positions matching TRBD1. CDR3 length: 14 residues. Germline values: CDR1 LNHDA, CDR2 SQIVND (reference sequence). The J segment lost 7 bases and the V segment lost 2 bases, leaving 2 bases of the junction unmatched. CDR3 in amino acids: CASSITGANSPLHF. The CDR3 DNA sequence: TGTGCCAGTAGTATAACAGGGGCAAATTCACCCCTCCACTTT. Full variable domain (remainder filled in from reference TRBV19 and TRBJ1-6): DGGITQSPKYLFRKEGQNVTLSCEQNLNHDAMYWYRQDPGQGLRLIYYSQIVNDFQKGDIAEGYSVSREKKESFPLTVTSAQKNPTAFYLCASSITGANSPLHFGNGTRLTVT.

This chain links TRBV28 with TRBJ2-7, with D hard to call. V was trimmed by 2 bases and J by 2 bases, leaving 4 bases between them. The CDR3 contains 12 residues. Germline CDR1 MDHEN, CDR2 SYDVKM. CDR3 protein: CASSLGAYEQYF. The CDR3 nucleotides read TGTGCCAGCAGTTTAGGGGCCTACGAGCAGTACTTC.

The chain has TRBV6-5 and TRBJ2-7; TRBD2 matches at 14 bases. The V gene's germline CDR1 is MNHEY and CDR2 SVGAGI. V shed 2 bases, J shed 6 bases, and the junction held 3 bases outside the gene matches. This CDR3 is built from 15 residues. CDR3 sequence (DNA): TGTGCCAGCAGTTACGGGACTAGCGGGAGTAGCGAGCAGTACTTC. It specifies CASSYGTSGSSEQYF.

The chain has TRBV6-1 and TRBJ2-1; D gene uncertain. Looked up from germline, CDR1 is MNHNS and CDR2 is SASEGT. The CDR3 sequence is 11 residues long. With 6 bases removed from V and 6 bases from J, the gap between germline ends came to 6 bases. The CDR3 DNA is TGTGCCAGCAGCTTCAGCAATGAGCAGTTCTTC. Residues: CASSFSNEQFF.

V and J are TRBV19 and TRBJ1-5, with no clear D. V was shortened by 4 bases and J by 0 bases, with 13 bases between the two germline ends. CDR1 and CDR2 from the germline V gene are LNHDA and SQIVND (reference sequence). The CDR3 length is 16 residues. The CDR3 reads CASSTNRAYSNQPQHF. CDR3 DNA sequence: TGTGCCAGTAGTACGAACCGGGCGTATAGCAATCAGCCCCAGCATTTT.